This is a list of T cell receptor beta chains from one sample in a study of beta chain features in type 1 diabetes. Profiling relied on immunoSEQ multiplex PCR, and the TCRdb table lists in-frame clones only, not all of them. The sample carries about 250,000 clones, roughly 11% recorded once. Sequencing was done on a sample of naive CD4+ T cells from blood. The receptors were gathered from a man under 40 with type 1 diabetes. Both conserved end residues are trimmed from each CDR3.

V gene,CDR3 protein
TRBV6-6,ASRATGTSYEQY
TRBV4-1,ASSQSTGDEKLF
TRBV4-3,ASSQFIAGDTGELF
TRBV4-2,ASSQGDREIDGYT
TRBV5-4,ASSRGGQGLSNTEAF
TRBV4-1,ASSQTQGKDTEAF
TRBV5-5,ASSVWTGLNYGYT
TRBV4-2,ASSGASGGQRVSSYNEQF
TRBV30,AWSVPGGFNEKLF
TRBV7-9,ASSLEQATEAF
TRBV7-2,ASSQVTGEPIYGYT
TRBV30,AWSPGGGYT
TRBV7-9,ASSRGQGTGNTIY
TRBV18,ASSPSGGRNEQF
TRBV7-2,ASSQDRAGGYT
TRBV25-1,ASSEPMSSGYEQY
TRBV5-1,ASSLPSGGYEQF
TRBV9,ASSVGVQGVGYT
TRBV11-1,ASSLKLHNEQF
TRBV7-6,ASSFSLQGPNEQF
TRBV4-2,ASSQVGTTENIQY
TRBV11-1,ASSQGVSGANVLT
TRBV27,ASSFIVSTDTQY